A selection of T cell receptor beta chains follows, all from one sample in a study of early stage breast cancer tumors. Clones were sequenced by immunoSEQ multiplex PCR, and TCRdb holds only the in-frame ones, with some missing. The data hold roughly 49,000 clones, with roughly 73% observed a single time. The sample taken for sequencing was blood. Source of these receptors: a person aged 40 to 50 with breast cancer. CDR3s include the opening cysteine and the closing phenylalanine or tryptophan. D genes are given only for firm matches. Only part of the rows carry a size: once, few, many, or a class if the clone is expanded.

CDR3 DNA | CDR3 protein | clone size | V gene | D gene | J gene
TGTGCCAGCAGCTTAGAAATATCGGGCGGTATTCATACCTTTCAAGAGACCCAGTACTTC | CASSLEISGGIHTFQETQYF | . | TRBV11-2 | . | TRBJ2-5
TGTGCCAGCAGTTACGGGGACTTAGCTTACAATGAGCAGTTCTTC | CASSYGDLAYNEQFF | . | TRBV6-5 | . | TRBJ2-1
TGTGCCAGCAACCTAGATATCAATGAGCAGTTCTTC | CASNLDINEQFF | . | TRBV7-9 | . | TRBJ2-1
TGTGCCAGCAGCTTAAGAAGGGGGCCTATGGCCTACGAGCAGTACTTC | CASSLRRGPMAYEQYF | . | TRBV11-2 | TRBD1 | TRBJ2-7
TGTGCCAGCAGCGGGGTGAGGAACACTGAAGCTTTCTTT | CASSGVRNTEAFF | once | TRBV6-5 | . | TRBJ1-1
TGTGCCAGCAGGGGGGGACAGAATAGCAATCAGCCCCAGCATTTT | CASRGGQNSNQPQHF | . | TRBV6-1 | TRBD1 | TRBJ1-5
TGTGCCAGTAGTATAAGGGACAGAGACTACGAGCAGTACTTC | CASSIRDRDYEQYF | . | TRBV19 | TRBD1 | TRBJ2-7
TGTGCCAGCAGCTCTCAGGGGGGCTCTGGAAACACCATATATTTT | CASSSQGGSGNTIYF | . | TRBV7-2 | TRBD1 | TRBJ1-3
TGTGCCAGTACCCCGGACAGGGACCTGAGGGGCTACACCTTC | CASTPDRDLRGYTF | . | TRBV19 | TRBD1 | TRBJ1-2
TGTGCCAGCGGGCTAGCGGGAGTCGGGACCCAGTACTTC | CASGLAGVGTQYF | . | TRBV6-1 | TRBD2 | TRBJ2-5
TGCGCCAGCAGCACAAACACAGATACGCAGTATTTT | CASSTNTDTQYF | . | TRBV5-1 | . | TRBJ2-3
TGTGCCATCAGTGAGGGGACTAGCAATGAGCAGTTCTTC | CAISEGTSNEQFF | once | TRBV10-3 | TRBD2 | TRBJ2-1
TGTGCCAGCAGCCTTCGTAGCGGAGTGAACACCGGGGAGCTGTTTTTT | CASSLRSGVNTGELFF | few | TRBV4-2 | . | TRBJ2-2
TGTGCCTGGAGTAGAGCCACAGATACGCAGTATTTT | CAWSRATDTQYF | few | TRBV30 | . | TRBJ2-3
TGTGCCAGCAGCGCACAACAGGGCTACGAGCAGTACTTC | CASSAQQGYEQYF | few | TRBV9 | . | TRBJ2-7
TGCGCCAGCAGTGAATACGAAGATCAGCCCCAGCATTTT | CASSEYEDQPQHF | . | TRBV10-1 | . | TRBJ1-5
TGTGCCAGCAGCGTACAGGGCACAGATACGCAGTATTTT | CASSVQGTDTQYF | . | TRBV9 | . | TRBJ2-3
TGTGCCAGCAGCTTAGTCGGGGAGACCCAGTACTTC | CASSLVGETQYF | . | TRBV7-9 | . | TRBJ2-5
TGTGCCAGCAGTTACACGGTGCGGAGGTATGAAAAACTGTTTTTT | CASSYTVRRYEKLFF | . | TRBV6-5 | . | TRBJ1-4
TGTGCCAGCAGCCAAGAAGAGACAGGGGGGTTTGATACGCAGTATTTT | CASSQEETGGFDTQYF | once | TRBV4-2 | TRBD1 | TRBJ2-3
TGCGCCAGCAGCCAGACTAGCGGGAAAACGGATACGCAGTATTTT | CASSQTSGKTDTQYF | . | TRBV5-1 | TRBD2 | TRBJ2-3
TGTGCCAGCAGTGAATCCTATGGGGGGACGGATAATGAAAAACTGTTTTTT | CASSESYGGTDNEKLFF | medium-sized | TRBV6-1 | . | TRBJ1-4
TGTGCCAGCAGCTTAGGGCAGACTCACGAGACCCAGTACTTC | CASSLGQTHETQYF | . | TRBV7-8 | . | TRBJ2-5
TGTGCCAGTGCCCCTGGAGGCCGTGAGCAGTTCTTC | CASAPGGREQFF | . | TRBV19 | . | TRBJ2-1
TGTGCCAGCAGAGGGACAGCCCTCTTCGAGCAGTTCTTC | CASRGTALFEQFF | . | TRBV6-5 | TRBD1 | TRBJ2-1
TGTGCCAGCTCACCGTCGGGGTCTGGAAACACCATATATTTT | CASSPSGSGNTIYF | . | TRBV18 | . | TRBJ1-3
TGTGCTAGCAGCCGGGGGCTAGCGGGAGGGGAGAACACCGGGGAGCTGTTTTTT | CASSRGLAGGENTGELFF | . | TRBV7-7 | TRBD2 | TRBJ2-2
TGTGCCAGCAGTTTGTCGGACATGAATGAGCAGTTCTTC | CASSLSDMNEQFF | . | TRBV27 | . | TRBJ2-1
TGTGCCAGCAGCCCCGAAGACAGGGCAATCCCACCACCAACAGATACGCAGTATTTT | CASSPEDRAIPPPTDTQYF | . | TRBV9 | TRBD1 | TRBJ2-3
TGCAGCGCCCTACCCCAATTAAGGGGGACGACCACTGAAGCTTTCTTT | CSALPQLRGTTTEAFF | few | TRBV29-1 | . | TRBJ1-1
TGCGCCAGCACCCCGTCGGGACAGGGTCGGGAGACCCAGTACTTC | CASTPSGQGRETQYF | . | TRBV5-1 | TRBD1 | TRBJ2-5
TGTGCCAGCAGTCCCCGGGGCGGGGGACTGGCCTACGAGCAGTACTTC | CASSPRGGGLAYEQYF | . | TRBV6-6 | TRBD2 | TRBJ2-7
TGTGCCAGCAGCTTACCGGCCGGCTATGGCTACACCTTC | CASSLPAGYGYTF | . | TRBV7-8 | . | TRBJ1-2
TGTGCCAGCAGTACCACTCCCCCAGGGACGACAGATACGCAGTATTTT | CASSTTPPGTTDTQYF | . | TRBV2 | . | TRBJ2-3
TGTGCCAGTAGGGCTAGCGGAACCTACGAGCAGTACTTC | CASRASGTYEQYF | . | TRBV19 | TRBD2 | TRBJ2-7
TGTGCCAGCAGTTTCGGAATGGGCACCGGGGAGCTGTTTTTT | CASSFGMGTGELFF | few | TRBV6-5 | . | TRBJ2-2
TGTGCCAGCAGCCAACACTCCACTAGCGAGGTGGGTCGGACCCAGTACTTC | CASSQHSTSEVGRTQYF | few | TRBV4-2 | TRBD2 | TRBJ2-5
TGCGCCAGCAGCCAAGTAAACAGAGCCTACGAGCAGTACTTC | CASSQVNRAYEQYF | . | TRBV4-1 | . | TRBJ2-7
TGTGCCACAGGAAGGCGGAGCGGGAAAGAGACCCAGTACTTC | CATGRRSGKETQYF | . | TRBV7-9 | TRBD2 | TRBJ2-5
TGTGCCTGGAGTGTAGGTCCTGGGGAATGGGCCTACGAGCAGTACTTC | CAWSVGPGEWAYEQYF | medium-sized | TRBV30 | . | TRBJ2-7
TGTGCCAGCAGTTTCGGTGGGAACACCGGGGAGCTGTTTTTT | CASSFGGNTGELFF | . | TRBV6-5 | . | TRBJ2-2
TGTGCCTGGAGTGGAATCTGGGACGGCTTTGACCGTTATGGCTACACCTTC | CAWSGIWDGFDRYGYTF | . | TRBV30 | . | TRBJ1-2
TGTGCCAGCAGCCCCCAAAGCAGAACAGGTGAGCAGTTCTTC | CASSPQSRTGEQFF | . | TRBV11-3 | . | TRBJ2-1
TGTGCCAGCAGCGGCCGACTAGCGGGAGAGACCCAGTACTTC | CASSGRLAGETQYF | . | TRBV7-9 | TRBD2 | TRBJ2-5
TGTGCCAGCAGCTTAGGGGTTAATCAGCCCCAGCATTTT | CASSLGVNQPQHF | . | TRBV7-2 | . | TRBJ1-5
TGTGCCAGCAGCTTGGGCAGGGACAATCAGCCCCAGCATTTT | CASSLGRDNQPQHF | few | TRBV7-9 | . | TRBJ1-5
TGTGCCAGCAGTTTATCGGGGACGGTGAACACTGAAGCTTTCTTT | CASSLSGTVNTEAFF | . | TRBV27 | . | TRBJ1-1
TGTGCCAGCTCACCTTTGGGCTCCACTGAAGCTTTCTTT | CASSPLGSTEAFF | . | TRBV18 | . | TRBJ1-1
TGTGCCATCAGCGAACCAAACCGGGACAAGGGGGACGAGCAGTACTTC | CAISEPNRDKGDEQYF | . | TRBV10-3 | . | TRBJ2-7
TGTGCCAGTAAGGACAGGGGTATAGATACGCAGTATTTT | CASKDRGIDTQYF | once | TRBV19 | TRBD1 | TRBJ2-3
TGTGCCAGCAGCTTAGTCCCGGCCGGGAGAACAGATACGCAGTATTTT | CASSLVPAGRTDTQYF | . | TRBV11-3 | . | TRBJ2-3